This T cell receptor (beta chain) was documented in a study of CD8 T cells in ankylosing spondylitis. General study points: Peripheral blood samples showed relatively rare disease-linked clones, and these clones were CD8+. Blood of patients with ankylosing spondylitis appeared to be characterized by a TCR beta motif of several highly homologous variants. Matched ankylosing spondylitis synovial fluid reportedly contained a significantly enriched population of disease-linked clones. Previous work reported some of these motif variants in the synovial fluid and blood of reactive arthritis.

V was trimmed by 6 bases and J by 4 bases, leaving 12 bases between them. CDR1 MNHEY and CDR2 SMNVEV come from the germline V gene (reference sequence). This CDR3 is 13 amino acids long. Quantitative molecular-barcoded 5'-RACE generated the TCR beta libraries. TCRdb re-called the 5' RACE reads with MiXCR, one entry per CDR3 protein. In the table there are 800,000 to 900,000 distinct CDR3 sequences, roughly 10% of which are singletons. This clonotype has more than one count but fewer than ten. Antigen unknown. J is TRBJ1-2 and V is TRBV27, with D uncertain. Input material: blood, either unsorted or a sorted T cell fraction (not recorded which). This sequence was found in a male donor with ankylosing spondylitis. The CDR3 DNA reads as TGTGCCAGCAGACGTAGGAGTGGCTATGGCTACACCTTC. Translation: CASRRRSGYGYTF.